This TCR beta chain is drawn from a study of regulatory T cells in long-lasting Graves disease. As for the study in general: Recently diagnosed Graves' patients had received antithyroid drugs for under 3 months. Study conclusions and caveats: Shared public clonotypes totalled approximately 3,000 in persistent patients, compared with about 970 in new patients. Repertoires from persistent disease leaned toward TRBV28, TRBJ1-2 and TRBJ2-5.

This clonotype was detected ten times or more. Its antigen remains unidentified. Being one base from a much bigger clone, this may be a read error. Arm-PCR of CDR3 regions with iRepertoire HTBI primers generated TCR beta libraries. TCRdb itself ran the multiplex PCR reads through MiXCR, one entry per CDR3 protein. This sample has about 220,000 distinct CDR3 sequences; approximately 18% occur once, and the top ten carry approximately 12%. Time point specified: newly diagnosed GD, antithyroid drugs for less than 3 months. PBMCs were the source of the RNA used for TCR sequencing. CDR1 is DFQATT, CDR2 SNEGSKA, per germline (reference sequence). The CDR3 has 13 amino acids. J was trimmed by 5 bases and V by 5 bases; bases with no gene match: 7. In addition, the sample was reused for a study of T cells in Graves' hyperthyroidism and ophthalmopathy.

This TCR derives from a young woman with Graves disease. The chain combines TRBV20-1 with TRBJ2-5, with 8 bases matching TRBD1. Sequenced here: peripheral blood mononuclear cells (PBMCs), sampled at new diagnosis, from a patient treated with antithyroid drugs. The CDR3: CSAPQGAGETQYF. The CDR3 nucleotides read TGCAGTGCTCCGCAGGGGGCAGGGGAGACCCAGTACTTC.